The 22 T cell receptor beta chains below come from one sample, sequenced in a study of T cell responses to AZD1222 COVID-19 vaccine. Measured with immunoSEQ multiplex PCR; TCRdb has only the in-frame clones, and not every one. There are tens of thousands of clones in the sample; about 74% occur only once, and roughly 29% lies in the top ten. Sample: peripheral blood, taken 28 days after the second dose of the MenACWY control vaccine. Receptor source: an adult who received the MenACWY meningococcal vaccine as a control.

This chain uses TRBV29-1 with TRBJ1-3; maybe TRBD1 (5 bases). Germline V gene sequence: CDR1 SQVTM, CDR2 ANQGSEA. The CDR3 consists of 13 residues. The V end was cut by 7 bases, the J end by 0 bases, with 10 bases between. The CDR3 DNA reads TGCAGCGCCAGGGCTAGCTCTGGAAACACCATATATTTT. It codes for CSARASSGNTIYF. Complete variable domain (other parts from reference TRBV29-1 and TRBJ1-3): SAVISQKPSRDICQRGTSLTIQCQVDSQVTMMFWYRQQPGQSLTLIATANQGSEATYESGFVIDKFPISRPNLTFSTLTVSNMSPEDSSIYLCSARASSGNTIYFGEGSWLTVV.

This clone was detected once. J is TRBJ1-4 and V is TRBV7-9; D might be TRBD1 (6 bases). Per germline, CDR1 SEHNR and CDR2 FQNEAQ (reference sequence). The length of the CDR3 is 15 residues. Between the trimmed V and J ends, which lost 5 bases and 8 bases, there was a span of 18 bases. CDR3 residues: CASSVGTLQGEKLFF. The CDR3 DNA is TGTGCCAGCAGCGTAGGGACACTCCAGGGGGAAAAACTGTTTTTT.

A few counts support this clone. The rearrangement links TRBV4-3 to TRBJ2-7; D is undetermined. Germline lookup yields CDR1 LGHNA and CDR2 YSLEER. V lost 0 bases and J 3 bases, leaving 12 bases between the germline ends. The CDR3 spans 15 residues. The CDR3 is CASSQDLGFSYEQYF. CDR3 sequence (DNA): TGCGCCAGCAGCCAAGATTTAGGGTTTAGCTACGAGCAGTACTTC.

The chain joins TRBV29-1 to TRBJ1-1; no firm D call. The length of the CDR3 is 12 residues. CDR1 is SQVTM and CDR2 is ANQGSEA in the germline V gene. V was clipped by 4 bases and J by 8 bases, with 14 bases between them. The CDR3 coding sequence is TGCAGCGTTGGGTCCGGGGTCACCGAAGCTTTCTTT. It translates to CSVGSGVTEAFF.

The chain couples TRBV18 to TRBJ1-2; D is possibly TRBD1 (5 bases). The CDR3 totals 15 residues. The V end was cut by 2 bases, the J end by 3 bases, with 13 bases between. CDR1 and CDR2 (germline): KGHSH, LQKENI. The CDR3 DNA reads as TGTGCCAGCTCACCAGGAGGGACGGGGCACTATGGCTACACCTTC. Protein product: CASSPGGTGHYGYTF.

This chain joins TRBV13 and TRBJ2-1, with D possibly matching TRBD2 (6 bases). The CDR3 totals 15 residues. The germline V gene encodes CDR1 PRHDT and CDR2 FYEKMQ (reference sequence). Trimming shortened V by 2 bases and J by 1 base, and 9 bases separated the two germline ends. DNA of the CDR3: TGTGCCAGCAGCTTATTGCGGGGTTCCTACAATGAGCAGTTCTTC. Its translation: CASSLLRGSYNEQFF.

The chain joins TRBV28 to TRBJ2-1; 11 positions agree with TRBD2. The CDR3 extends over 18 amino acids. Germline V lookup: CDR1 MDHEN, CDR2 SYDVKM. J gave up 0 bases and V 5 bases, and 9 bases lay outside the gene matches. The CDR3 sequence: CASSLSGGASISYNEQFF. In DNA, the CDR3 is TGTGCCAGCAGTCTTAGCGGGGGGGCGTCGATCTCCTACAATGAGCAGTTCTTC.

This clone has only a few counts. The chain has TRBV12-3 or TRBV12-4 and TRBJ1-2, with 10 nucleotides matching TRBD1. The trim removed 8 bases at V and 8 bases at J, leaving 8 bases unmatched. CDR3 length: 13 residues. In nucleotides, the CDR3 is TGTGCCAGCGCAAGGGGGACAGGGGTCGGCTACACCTTC. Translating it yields CASARGTGVGYTF.

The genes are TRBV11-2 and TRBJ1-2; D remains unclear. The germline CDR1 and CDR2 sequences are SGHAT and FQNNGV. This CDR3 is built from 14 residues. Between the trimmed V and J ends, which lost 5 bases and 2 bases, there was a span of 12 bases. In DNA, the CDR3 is TGTGCCAGCAGCATTCAGAACTTCAACTATGGCTACACCTTC. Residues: CASSIQNFNYGYTF.

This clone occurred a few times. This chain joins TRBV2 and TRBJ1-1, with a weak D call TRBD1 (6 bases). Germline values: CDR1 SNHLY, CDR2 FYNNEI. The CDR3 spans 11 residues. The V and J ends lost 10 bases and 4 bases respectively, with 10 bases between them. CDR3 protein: CATSRGTEAFF. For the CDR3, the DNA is TGTGCCACTTCCAGGGGCACTGAAGCTTTCTTT.

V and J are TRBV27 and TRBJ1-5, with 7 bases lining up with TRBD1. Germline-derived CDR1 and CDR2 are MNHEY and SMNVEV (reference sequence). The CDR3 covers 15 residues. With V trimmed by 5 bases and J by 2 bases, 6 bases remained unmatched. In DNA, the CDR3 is TGTGCCAGCAGTACCGGGACAGTTGGCAATCAGCCCCAGCATTTT. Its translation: CASSTGTVGNQPQHF.

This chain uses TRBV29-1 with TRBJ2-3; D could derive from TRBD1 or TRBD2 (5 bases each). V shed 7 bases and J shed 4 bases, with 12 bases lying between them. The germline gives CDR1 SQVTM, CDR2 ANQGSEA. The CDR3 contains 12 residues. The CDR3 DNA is TGCAGCGCCTCCCCGGGGCCAGATACGCAGTATTTT. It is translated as CSASPGPDTQYF.

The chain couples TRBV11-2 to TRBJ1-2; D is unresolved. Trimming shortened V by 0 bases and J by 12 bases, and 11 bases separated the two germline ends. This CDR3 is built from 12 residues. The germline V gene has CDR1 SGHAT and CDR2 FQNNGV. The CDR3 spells CASSLDPTRHTF. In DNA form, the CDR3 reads TGTGCCAGCAGCTTAGATCCCACGCGCCACACCTTC.

CDR3 in amino acids: CASSPWAGELFF. The CDR3 coding sequence is TGTGCCAGCAGCCCCTGGGCCGGGGAGCTGTTTTTT. V usage is TRBV7-2 and J usage is TRBJ2-2; D is ambiguous. Deletions cut 5 bases from V and 6 bases from J, with 7 bases between. CDR3 length: 12 residues. The germline CDR1 and CDR2 sequences are SGHTA and FQGNSA.

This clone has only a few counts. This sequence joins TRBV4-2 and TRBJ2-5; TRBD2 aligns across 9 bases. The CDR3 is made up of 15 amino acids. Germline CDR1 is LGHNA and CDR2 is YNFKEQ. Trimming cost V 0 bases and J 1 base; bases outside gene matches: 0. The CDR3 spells CASSQERGGQETQYF. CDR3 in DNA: TGTGCCAGCAGCCAAGAGCGGGGGGGCCAAGAGACCCAGTACTTC.

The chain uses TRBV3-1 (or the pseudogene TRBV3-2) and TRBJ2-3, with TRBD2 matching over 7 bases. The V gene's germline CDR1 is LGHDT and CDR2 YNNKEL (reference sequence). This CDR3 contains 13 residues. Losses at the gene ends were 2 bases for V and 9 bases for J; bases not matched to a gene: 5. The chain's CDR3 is CASSQRREMTQYF. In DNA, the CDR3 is TGTGCCAGCAGCCAAAGGCGGGAGATGACGCAGTATTTT.

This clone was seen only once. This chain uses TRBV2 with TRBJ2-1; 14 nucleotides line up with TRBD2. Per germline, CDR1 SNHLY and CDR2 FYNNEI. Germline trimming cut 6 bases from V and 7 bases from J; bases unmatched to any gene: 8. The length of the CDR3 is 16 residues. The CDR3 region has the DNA TGTGCCAGCAGCCAAGGGACTAGCGGGAGATTGAATGAGCAGTTCTTC. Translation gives CASSQGTSGRLNEQFF. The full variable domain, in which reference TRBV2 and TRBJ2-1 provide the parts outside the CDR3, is EPEVTQTPSHQVTQMGQEVILRCVPISNHLYFYWYRQILGQKVEFLVSFYNNEISEKSEIFDDQFSVERPDGSNFTLKIRSTKLEDSAMYFCASSQGTSGRLNEQFFGPGTRLTVL.

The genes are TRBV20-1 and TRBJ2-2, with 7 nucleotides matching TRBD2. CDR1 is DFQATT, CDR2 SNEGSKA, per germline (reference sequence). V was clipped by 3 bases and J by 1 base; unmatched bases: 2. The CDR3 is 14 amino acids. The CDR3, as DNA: TGCAGTGCTAGTAGGACTAGGAACACCGGGGAGCTGTTTTTT. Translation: CSASRTRNTGELFF.

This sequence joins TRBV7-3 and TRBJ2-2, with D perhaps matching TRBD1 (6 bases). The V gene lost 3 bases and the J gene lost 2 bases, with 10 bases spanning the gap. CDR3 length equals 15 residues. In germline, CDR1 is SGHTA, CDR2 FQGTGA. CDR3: CASSFGTRNTGELFF. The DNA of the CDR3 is TGTGCCAGCAGCTTTGGGACACGAAACACCGGGGAGCTGTTTTTT.

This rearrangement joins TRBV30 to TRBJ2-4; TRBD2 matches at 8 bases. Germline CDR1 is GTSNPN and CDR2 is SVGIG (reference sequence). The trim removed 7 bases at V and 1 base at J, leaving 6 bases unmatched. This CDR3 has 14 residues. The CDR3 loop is CASSGGTAKNIQYF. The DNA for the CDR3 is TGTGCCTCTTCGGGGGGGACGGCCAAAAACATTCAGTACTTC.

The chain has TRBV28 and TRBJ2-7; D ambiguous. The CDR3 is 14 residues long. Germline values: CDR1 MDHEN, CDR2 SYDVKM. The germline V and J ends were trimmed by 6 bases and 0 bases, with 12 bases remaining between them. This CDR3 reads CASSRWASSYEQYF. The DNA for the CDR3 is TGTGCCAGCAGCCGCTGGGCGAGCTCCTACGAGCAGTACTTC.

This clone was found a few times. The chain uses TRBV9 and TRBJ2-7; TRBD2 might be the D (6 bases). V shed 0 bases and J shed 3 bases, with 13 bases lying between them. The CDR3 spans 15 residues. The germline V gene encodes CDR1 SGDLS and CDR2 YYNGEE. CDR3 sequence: CASSVGGTGDYEQYF. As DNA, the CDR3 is TGTGCCAGCAGCGTAGGAGGGACGGGAGACTACGAGCAGTACTTC.